Presented here are 22 T cell receptor beta chains from one specimen sequenced in a study of CDR3 diversity in severe acne. TCRdb recomputed calls from the PCR reads with MiXCR, one row per CDR3 protein. Counted here are over 90,000 distinct CDR3 sequences, 51% occurring once; the ten biggest clones make up around 12%. The material sequenced was blood. These receptors were collected from a male donor with acne.

This clonotype is medium-sized (0.01 to 0.1%) within its sample. CDR3 region: CAISEEVTPETQYF. In DNA, the CDR3 is TGTGCCATCAGTGAGGAGGTTACTCCAGAGACCCAGTACTTC. The gene calls are TRBV10-3 and TRBJ2-5, with D unclear. V lost 2 bases and J 4 bases, leaving 11 bases between the germline ends. CDR1 and CDR2 (germline): ENHRY, SYGVKD. The CDR3 runs to 14 residues.

Turning to this clonotype: Being one base from a much bigger clone, this may be a read error. The chain employs TRBV19 and TRBJ1-3; weak D call: TRBD1 (5 bases). The CDR3 has 14 residues. Deletions cut 5 bases from V and 4 bases from J, with 12 bases between. Germline V gives CDR1 LNHDA, CDR2 SQIVND (reference sequence). The CDR3 nucleotides are TGTGCCAGTAGTCTTAGACAGAAGGGAAACACCATATATTTT. This sequence encodes CASSLRQKGNTIYF.

This clonotype was detected many times. The chain is built from TRBV15 and TRBJ2-3, with 7 nucleotides matching TRBD1. The CDR3 runs to 17 residues. V dropped 1 base and J dropped 2; count of bases not matched to a gene: 9. Germline V lookup: CDR1 LNHNV, CDR2 YYDKDF (reference sequence). CDR3 sequence: CATSRAKTGKNTDTQYF. In DNA form, the CDR3 reads TGTGCCACCAGCAGAGCAAAGACAGGGAAGAACACAGATACGCAGTATTTT.

This clonotype has at least ten counts. The V gene is TRBV20-1, the J gene TRBJ2-7, with 9 bases lining up with TRBD1. Germline V gene data show CDR1 as DFQATT and CDR2 as SNEGSKA (reference sequence). The CDR3 sequence is 17 residues long. J lost 2 bases, V lost 5 bases, and 16 bases had no gene match. In DNA form, the CDR3 reads TGCAGTGCTTTCTCCCCCGTCTCGGGGACAGGGACCTACGAGCAGTACTTC. It specifies CSAFSPVSGTGTYEQYF.

The chain links TRBV24-1 to TRBJ2-5, with D possibly TRBD2 on 5 matching bases. The CDR3 has 14 amino acids. Deletions cut 4 bases from V and 5 bases from J, with 13 bases between. Germline V gene sequence: CDR1 KGHDR, CDR2 SFDVKD. Here the CDR3 reads CATSDRLSRETQYF. The CDR3 DNA sequence: TGTGCCACCAGTGACAGACTAAGCCGGGAGACCCAGTACTTC.

This clonotype came up a few times. J is TRBJ1-2 and V is TRBV5-8; D remains unclear. The germline gives CDR1 SGHTS, CDR2 YDEGEE. The CDR3 contains 13 residues. Trimming cost V 6 bases and J 4 bases, with 13 bases left between them. The CDR3 reads CASTDLPRYGYTF. As DNA, the CDR3 is TGTGCCAGCACCGACTTACCCCGCTATGGCTACACCTTC.

This clonotype was seen repeatedly, ten times or more. The rearrangement uses TRBV12-3 or TRBV12-4 and TRBJ2-7; 13 bases map to TRBD2. V gave up 4 bases and J gave up 3 bases; unmatched junction bases: 0. The CDR3 spans 14 residues. CDR3 residues: CASSWTSGGYEQYF. CDR3 DNA sequence: TGTGCCAGCAGTTGGACTAGCGGGGGCTACGAGCAGTACTTC.

This clonotype was seen a single time. This rearrangement joins TRBV29-1 to TRBJ1-2, with TRBD1 identical over 9 bases. The J segment lost 7 bases and the V segment lost 0 bases, leaving 15 bases of the junction unmatched. Germline V gives CDR1 SQVTM, CDR2 ANQGSEA. The CDR3 has 17 amino acids. The CDR3 loop reads CSVEDWRDRDSPCGYTF. The CDR3 bases are TGCAGCGTTGAAGATTGGCGGGACAGGGATTCTCCCTGTGGCTACACCTTC.

J is TRBJ2-7 and V is TRBV6-1, with 8 bases matching TRBD2. The ends lost 7 bases at V and 6 bases at J; junction bases unmatched: 11. The CDR3 is 14 residues long. Per the germline V gene, CDR1 is MNHNS and CDR2 is SASEGT. The CDR3 DNA is TGTGCCAGCATCGGGACTAGATTCGCTGGCGAGCAGTACTTC. Protein: CASIGTRFAGEQYF.

This clonotype was observed many times. The V gene is TRBV5-1, the J gene TRBJ1-1, with 8 bases identical to TRBD1. The V gene's germline CDR1 is SGHRS and CDR2 YFSETQ. There are 15 residues in the CDR3. After removal of 4 bases from V and 1 base from J, the junction contained 6 bases not matched to a gene. CDR3 DNA sequence: TGCGCCAGCAGCCTACTGGGACAGGAGAACACTGAAGCTTTCTTT. Translated, it gives CASSLLGQENTEAFF.

This clonotype came up many times. This chain connects TRBV2 to TRBJ2-5; 8 positions agree with TRBD1. The CDR3 totals 14 residues. Unmatched junction bases numbered 3, after V lost 4 bases and J lost 2 bases. Germline CDR1 and CDR2: SNHLY and FYNNEI. The CDR3 bases are TGTGCCAGCAGTGCGGGACAGGTTCAAGAGACCCAGTACTTC. Amino acid sequence: CASSAGQVQETQYF.

This chain uses TRBV3-1 with TRBJ2-2; no definite D call. Trimming stripped 1 base from V and 0 bases from J, with 9 bases between. The CDR3 sequence is 16 residues long. Germline assignment: CDR1 LGHDT and CDR2 YNNKEL (reference sequence). CDR3 protein: CASSQGLPANTGELFF. The DNA for the CDR3 is TGTGCCAGCAGCCAAGGACTGCCCGCGAACACCGGGGAGCTGTTTTTT.

The rearrangement links TRBV7-9 to TRBJ2-7; 7 bases fit TRBD1. V was clipped by 4 bases and J by 4 bases; unmatched bases: 7. Germline V gene data show CDR1 as SEHNR and CDR2 as FQNEAQ (reference sequence). There are 14 residues in the CDR3. The DNA for the CDR3 is TGTGCCAGCAGCTCGGGACAGATCTCTTACGAGCAGTACTTC. As protein: CASSSGQISYEQYF.

The chain uses TRBV20-1 and TRBJ2-3; 11 bases agree with TRBD2. The CDR3 is 15 residues long. Unmatched junction bases numbered 12, after V lost 6 bases and J lost 7 bases. The germline V gene has CDR1 DFQATT and CDR2 SNEGSKA (reference sequence). CDR3 sequence (DNA): TGCAGTGCCCCCGGGGGTAGCGGGAGGGCGAATACGCAGTATTTT. It encodes CSAPGGSGRANTQYF.

This clonotype occurred a few times. The DNA is left out, because the CDR3 cannot be placed on it with certainty; the CDR3 is given as TCRdb lists it. The V gene is TRBV20-1, the J gene TRBJ1-1. Both ends counted, the CDR3 spans 23 residues. The germline CDR1 and CDR2 sequences are DFQATT and SNEGSKA (reference sequence). This chain's CDR3 is CSASRGSFSYEQYFGPRNTEAFF.

V is TRBV27 and J is TRBJ1-2, with unresolved D. Germline assignment: CDR1 MNHEY and CDR2 SMNVEV (reference sequence). The germline V and J ends were trimmed by 6 bases and 6 bases, with 14 bases remaining between them. This CDR3 is 13 amino acids long. The CDR3 sequence: CASSPRIGNGYTF. The CDR3 coding sequence is TGTGCCAGCAGCCCGCGAATCGGGAATGGCTACACCTTC.

The J gene is TRBJ1-2, the V gene TRBV29-1; a possible D gene is TRBD1 (6 bases). Trimming shortened V by 7 bases and J by 6 bases, and 18 bases separated the two germline ends. CDR1 is SQVTM and CDR2 is ANQGSEA in the germline V gene. CDR3 length: 13 residues. The CDR3 bases are TGCAGCGGCAGGGACATTACAGGCGATGGCTACACCTTC. This gives the protein CSGRDITGDGYTF.

The genes are TRBV2 and TRBJ1-1; the match to TRBD1 covers 11 bases. The CDR3 has 16 amino acids. Germline CDR1 is SNHLY and CDR2 is FYNNEI. Trimming at V came to 3 bases and at J to 4 bases, leaving 7 bases not matched to a gene. The CDR3 nucleotides are TGTGCCAGCAGTGACGAAGGACAGGGGGCTGGCACTGAAGCTTTCTTT. Its translation: CASSDEGQGAGTEAFF.

This clonotype was counted only a few times. V and J are TRBV7-9 and TRBJ1-4; perhaps TRBD1 as D (6 bases). CDR1 is SEHNR, CDR2 FQNEAQ, per germline (reference sequence). CDR3 length: 19 residues. Trimming shortened V by 2 bases and J by 9 bases, and 28 bases separated the two germline ends. The CDR3: CASSLIGHQEGETKKKLFF. The CDR3 DNA reads TGTGCCAGCAGCTTAATTGGCCACCAAGAGGGGGAGACTAAAAAAAAACTGTTTTTT. Together with reference TRBV7-9 and TRBJ1-4, the CDR3 gives the full variable domain: DTGVSQNPRHKITKRGQNVTFRCDPISEHNRLYWYRQTLGQGPEFLTYFQNEAQLEKSRLLSDRFSAERPKGSFSTLEIQRTEQGDSAMYLCASSLIGHQEGETKKKLFFGSGTQLSVL.

This clonotype was counted ten times or more. J is TRBJ2-7 and V is TRBV13, with D unclear. V was shortened by 4 bases and J by 4 bases, with 11 bases between the two germline ends. There are 13 residues in the CDR3. CDR1 is PRHDT, CDR2 FYEKMQ, per germline (reference sequence). The CDR3 nucleotides read TGTGCCAGCAGCTCTTCTGAGTCATACGAGCAGTACTTC. Translating it yields CASSSSESYEQYF.

The chain employs TRBV6-5 and TRBJ2-7; D unresolved. CDR1 is MNHEY, CDR2 SVGAGI, per germline. V was trimmed by 0 bases and J by 4 bases, leaving 16 bases between them. This CDR3 has 16 residues. The CDR3: CASSYSPLKRSYEQYF. The CDR3 coding sequence is TGTGCCAGCAGTTACTCGCCCCTAAAGCGCTCGTACGAGCAGTACTTC.

This clonotype occurred a few times. A much bigger clone sits one base away, suggesting this may be a read error. This chain links TRBV7-9 with TRBJ2-1, with D perhaps being TRBD1 or TRBD2 (5 bases each). The CDR3 runs 15 residues. Germline V gene lookup returns CDR1 SEHNR and CDR2 FQNEAQ (reference sequence). CDR3 sequence (DNA): TGTGCCAGCACCCGCTTCGGGACCACCTACAATGGGCAGTTCTTC. Its translation: CASTRFGTTYNGQFF.